This T cell receptor (beta chain) was identified in a study of CD8+ T cells in alopecia areata. Study information: Tofacitinib ran for 6 to 18 months before 6 months off drug.

Sequencing templates came from extracted RNA that was reverse transcribed into cDNA. TCRdb's table, derived via immunoSEQ multiplex PCR, lists solely in-frame clones and lacks some. The table shows 120,000 to 150,000 clones, with approximately 87% occurring only once. The CDR3 covers 17 residues. V was trimmed by 3 bases and J by 4 bases, leaving 22 bases between them. Per the germline V gene, CDR1 is SQVTM and CDR2 is ANQGSEA. This TCR derives from a human donor with alopecia areata. The sequences come from CD8+ T cells sorted from blood, collected at week 0. The V call is TRBV29-1, the J call TRBJ2-1; D may be TRBD2 (6 bases). Written as DNA, the CDR3 is TGCAGCGTTGAGGGGGGAGAGAGCGTTCGCCCGTACAATGAGCAGTTCTTC. This encodes CSVEGGESVRPYNEQFF.